This section outlines one T cell receptor (beta chain) sequence together with its context. Original data processing: Cell counts per sample came from amplifying reference gene primers. Repertoires were generated with immunoSEQ multiplex PCR, while TCRdb's copy carries only in-frame clones and drops some. V, J and clone size derive from that table, while D and trimming were established from the DNA sequence. Among tens of thousands of clones, about 86% were seen once, and the ten largest hold under 8%. This specimen belongs to a study of blood T cell repertoires in COVID-19. Study-level information: Spain, Italy and the United States supplied samples that represented acute and convalescent COVID-19. T cells, B-cell-depleted T cells, or PBMCs supplied cDNA or gDNA.

Sequenced input: peripheral blood. The receptor was derived from a man aged 55 to 70 with acute or convalescent COVID-19.

The chain's CDR3 is CASSTQPGQGAYEQYF. Written as DNA, the CDR3 is TGCGCCAGCAGCACACAACCGGGACAGGGCGCCTACGAGCAGTACTTC. The rearrangement uses TRBV5-1 and TRBJ2-7, with TRBD1 matching over 9 bases. The V gene end was trimmed by 4 bases and the J gene end by 2 bases; junction bases not matched to a gene: 10. The germline V gene has CDR1 SGHRS and CDR2 YFSETQ. The CDR3 spans 16 residues.